The present T cell receptor beta chain was sequenced within a study of tissue T cells after allogeneic stem cell transplantation. Trimming shortened V by 9 bases and J by 1 base, and 15 bases separated the two germline ends. This CDR3 contains 15 residues. The germline V gene encodes CDR1 LNHDA and CDR2 SQIVND (reference sequence). Some clones are missing from TCRdb's copy, which holds only in-frame ones; the method was immunoSEQ multiplex PCR. The data show some 7,000 clones, under 75% seen once. The specimen comprised duodenum tissue, sampled at autopsy. The J gene is TRBJ2-2, the V gene TRBV19, with a tentative D call TRBD2 (6 bases). This clonotype originated in a female donor over 55 with lung cancer. The CDR3 region has the DNA TGTGCCAGCCGTAGGTCGGGACTGAACACCGGGGAGCTGTTTTTT. Translated, it gives CASRRSGLNTGELFF.